This TCR beta chain was identified during a study of blood T cell repertoires in COVID-19 (TCRdb year 2020). About the study as a whole: Collaborator samples came from the United States, Italy and Spain and covered acute and convalescent phases of COVID-19. Where available, HLA class I and class II types were obtained from metadata supplied by the sample provider rather than from assay-based typing. Samples came from the ongoing ImmuneRACE study (first 160 participants) plus 1,254 subjects from 6 global collaborators. The material from the prospective study consisted of cDNA or gDNA derived from T cells, B-cell-depleted T cells, or PBMCs. Nearly every sample came with metadata listing a de-identified subject ID, COVID-19 status, age in years and sex. Subjects who had been exposed to COVID-19, were actively infected with it, or had recovered from it provided the deeply sampled blood TCRbeta repertoires that made up the dataset. The repertoires were made available in a free public database intended to serve as a resource for research on the immune response to SARS-CoV-2. Paper-wide results and their limitations: How much clinical and demographic metadata was included differed by source and by participant, and the metadata was provided uncurated.

From the cysteine through the phenylalanine, the CDR3 covers 13 amino acids. CDR3 DNA only is kept here, 39 bases in frame from base 1. CDR1 and CDR2 were assigned from the germline V gene as KGHDR and SFDVKD. The germline ends are 13 bases apart after V is trimmed by 9 bases and J by 5 bases. The immunoSEQ Assay, a bias-controlled multiplex PCR, was used to amplify TCRbeta CDR3 regions from genomic DNA. Concerning the study's data processing: The number of nucleated cells in each sample was estimated from the amplification of reference gene primers within the assay. To quantify the absolute abundance of each unique TCRbeta CDR3 rearrangement, sequence reads were collapsed and filtered. For each sample, productive Simpson clonality was calculated as the square root of Simpson's diversity index across productive rearrangements. As stored in TCRdb, this immuneACCESS dataset retains in-frame rearrangements with V and J assigned. A fraction of the clones does not appear; measured against another copy, unresolved V genes explain less than half of the discrepancy, and the remainder lacks a known reason. The D gene and trimming were derived from the DNA, and the V and J assignments and clone size from that table. The sample profile shows approximately 350,000 clones; around 87% of them were found once. The biggest ten clones account for around 6% of the sample.

In Seattle, one collaborating source enrolled patients while the infection was active and tracked those patients longitudinally over the course of disease. Collaborating institutions collected whole blood in K2EDTA tubes following their own protocols. For TCRbeta analysis, collaborators shipped samples as frozen whole blood, isolated PBMCs, or DNA extracted from either of those sample types. As regards this clone: There is no known antigen for this receptor. Base-call qualities are not available, and no considerably larger clone is one nucleotide away.

Recombination joined TRBV24-1 with TRBJ1-5, with a weak D call of TRBD1 (6 bases match). Sequences were obtained from peripheral blood. The receptor's source is a woman between 50 and 59 years old with COVID-19, enrolled during active disease. Here the CDR3 is given as CATQDREYQPQHF. The nucleotide sequence reads TGTGCCACCCAGGACAGAGAGTATCAGCCCCAGCATTTT.